The sequence of this T cell receptor (beta chain) was determined in a study of graft-versus-host responses after intestinal transplantation. Study in general: Isolated intestinal, liver-intestinal, or multivisceral transplants were what recipients had.

Overall study findings and caveats: There were GvH clones found in recipient marrow, and some of them appeared first in ileum or blood. Maximum circulating GvH clone levels tracked with early post-transplant HvG decreases.

TCRdb keeps only in-frame clones here, not all; method: immunoSEQ multiplex PCR. The table shows tens of thousands of clones, with about 94% occurring only once. To note about this clone: The antigen remains undetermined.

V lost 5 bases and J lost 4, with 9 bases in between. Germline-derived CDR1 and CDR2 are LNHNV and YYDKDF (reference sequence). This CDR3 is built from 13 residues. The clonotype comes from a human donor who received an intestinal transplant. The material sequenced was unstimulated CD8+ T cells sorted from spleen or lymph node cells, taken before intestinal transplant. This chain connects TRBV15 to TRBJ2-1; D remains unclear. CDR3: CATSSDRYNEQFF. The CDR3 bases are TGTGCCACCAGCTCTGACCGGTACAATGAGCAGTTCTTC.